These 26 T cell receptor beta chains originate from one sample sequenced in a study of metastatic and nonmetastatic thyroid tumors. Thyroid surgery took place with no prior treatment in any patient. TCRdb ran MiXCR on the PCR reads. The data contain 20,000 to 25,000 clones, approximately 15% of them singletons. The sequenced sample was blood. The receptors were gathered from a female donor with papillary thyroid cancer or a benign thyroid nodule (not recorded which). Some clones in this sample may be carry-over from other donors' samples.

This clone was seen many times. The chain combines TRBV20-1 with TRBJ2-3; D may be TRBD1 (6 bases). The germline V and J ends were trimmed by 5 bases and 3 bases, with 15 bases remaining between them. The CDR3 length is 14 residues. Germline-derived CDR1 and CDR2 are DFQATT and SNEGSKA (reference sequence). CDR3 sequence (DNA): TGCAGTGCTTCTCACAGGGTGAGAACAGATACGCAGTATTTT. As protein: CSASHRVRTDTQYF.

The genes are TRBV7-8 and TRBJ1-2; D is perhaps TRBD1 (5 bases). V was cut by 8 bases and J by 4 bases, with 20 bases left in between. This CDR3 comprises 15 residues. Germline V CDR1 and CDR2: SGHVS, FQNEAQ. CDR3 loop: CASLLAGQGLYGYTF. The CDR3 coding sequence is TGTGCCAGCCTCCTCGCCGGCCAGGGCCTCTATGGCTACACCTTC.

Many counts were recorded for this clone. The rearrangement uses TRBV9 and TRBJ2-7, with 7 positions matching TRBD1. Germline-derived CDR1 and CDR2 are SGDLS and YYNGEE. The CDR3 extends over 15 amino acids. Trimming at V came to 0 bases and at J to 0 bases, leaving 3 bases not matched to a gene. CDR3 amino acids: CASSVEDRNSYEQYF. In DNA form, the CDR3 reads TGTGCCAGCAGCGTAGAGGACAGGAACTCCTACGAGCAGTACTTC.

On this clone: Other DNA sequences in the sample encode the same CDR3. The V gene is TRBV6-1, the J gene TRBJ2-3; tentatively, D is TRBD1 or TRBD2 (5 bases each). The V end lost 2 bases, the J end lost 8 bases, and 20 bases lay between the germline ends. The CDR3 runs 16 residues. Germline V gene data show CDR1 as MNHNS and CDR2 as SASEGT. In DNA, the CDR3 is TGTGCCAGCAGTGAAACACTTTTTGGGGGTTCGGGTACGCAGTATTTT. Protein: CASSETLFGGSGTQYF.

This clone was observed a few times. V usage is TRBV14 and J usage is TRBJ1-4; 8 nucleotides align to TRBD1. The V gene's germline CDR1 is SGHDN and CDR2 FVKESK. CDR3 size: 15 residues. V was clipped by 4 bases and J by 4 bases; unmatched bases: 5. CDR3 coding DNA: TGTGCCAGCAGCCCCCGACAGGGGTTTAATGAAAAACTGTTTTTT. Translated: CASSPRQGFNEKLFF.

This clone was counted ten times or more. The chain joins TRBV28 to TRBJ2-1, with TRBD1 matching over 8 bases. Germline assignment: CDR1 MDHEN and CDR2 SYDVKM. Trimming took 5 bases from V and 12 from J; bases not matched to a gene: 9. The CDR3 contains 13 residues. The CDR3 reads CASSTLGTGAQFF. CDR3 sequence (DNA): TGTGCCAGCAGTACCCTCGGGACAGGTGCGCAGTTCTTC.

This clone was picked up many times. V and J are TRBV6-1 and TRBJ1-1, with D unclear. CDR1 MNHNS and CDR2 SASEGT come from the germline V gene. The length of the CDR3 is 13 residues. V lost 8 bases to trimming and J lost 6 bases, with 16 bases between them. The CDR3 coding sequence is TGTGCCAGCCATCGGCAGGAATACGCTGAAGCTTTCTTT. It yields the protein CASHRQEYAEAFF.

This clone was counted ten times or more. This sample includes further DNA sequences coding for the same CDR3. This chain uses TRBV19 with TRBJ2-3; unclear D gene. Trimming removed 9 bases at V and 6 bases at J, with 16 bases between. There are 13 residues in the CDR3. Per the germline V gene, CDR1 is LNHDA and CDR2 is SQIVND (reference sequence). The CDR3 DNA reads TGTGCCAGCTCGGAATTCCCGTGGGATACGCAGTATTTT. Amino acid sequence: CASSEFPWDTQYF. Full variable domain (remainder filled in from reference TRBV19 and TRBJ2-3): DGGITQSPKYLFRKEGQNVTLSCEQNLNHDAMYWYRQDPGQGLRLIYYSQIVNDFQKGDIAEGYSVSREKKESFPLTVTSAQKNPTAFYLCASSEFPWDTQYFGPGTRLTVL.

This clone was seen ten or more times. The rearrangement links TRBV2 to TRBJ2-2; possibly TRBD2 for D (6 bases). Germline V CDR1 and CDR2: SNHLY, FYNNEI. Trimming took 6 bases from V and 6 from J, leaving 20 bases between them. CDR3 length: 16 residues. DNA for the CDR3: TGTGCCAGCAGCTCCGATTCCGGGAGACGAGCCGGGGAGCTGTTTTTT. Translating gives CASSSDSGRRAGELFF. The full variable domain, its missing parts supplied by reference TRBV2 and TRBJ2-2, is EPEVTQTPSHQVTQMGQEVILRCVPISNHLYFYWYRQILGQKVEFLVSFYNNEISEKSEIFDDQFSVERPDGSNFTLKIRSTKLEDSAMYFCASSSDSGRRAGELFFGEGSRLTVL.

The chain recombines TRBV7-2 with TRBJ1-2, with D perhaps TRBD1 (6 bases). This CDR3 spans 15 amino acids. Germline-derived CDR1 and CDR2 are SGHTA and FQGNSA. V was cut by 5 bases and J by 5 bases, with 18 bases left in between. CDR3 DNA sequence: TGTGCCAGCAGCGCGCAGGGGTGGGGAAGTTATGGCTACACCTTC. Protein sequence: CASSAQGWGSYGYTF.

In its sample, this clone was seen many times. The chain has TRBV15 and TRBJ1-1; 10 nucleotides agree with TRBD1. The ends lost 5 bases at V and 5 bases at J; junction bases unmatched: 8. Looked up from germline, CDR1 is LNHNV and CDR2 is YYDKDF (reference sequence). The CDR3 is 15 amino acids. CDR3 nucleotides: TGTGCCACCAGCTCGCGACAGGGGGCTGAGACTGAAGCTTTCTTT. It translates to CATSSRQGAETEAFF.

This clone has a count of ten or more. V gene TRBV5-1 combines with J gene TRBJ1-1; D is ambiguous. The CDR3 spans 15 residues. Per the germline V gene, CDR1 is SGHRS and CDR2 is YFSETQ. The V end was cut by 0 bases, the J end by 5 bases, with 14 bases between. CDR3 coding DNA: TGCGCCAGCAGCTTGGGGCTCCGAGGGTTTACTGAAGCTTTCTTT. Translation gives CASSLGLRGFTEAFF.

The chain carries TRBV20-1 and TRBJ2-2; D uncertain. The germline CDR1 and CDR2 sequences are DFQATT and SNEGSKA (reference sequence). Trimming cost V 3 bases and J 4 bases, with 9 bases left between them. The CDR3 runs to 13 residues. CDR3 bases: TGCAGTGCTAGGGGCCGGCTCACCGGGGAGCTGTTTTTT. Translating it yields CSARGRLTGELFF.

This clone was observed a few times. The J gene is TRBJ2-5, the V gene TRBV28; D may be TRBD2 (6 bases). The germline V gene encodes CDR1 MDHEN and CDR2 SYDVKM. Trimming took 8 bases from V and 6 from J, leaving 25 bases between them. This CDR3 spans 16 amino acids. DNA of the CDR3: TGTGCCAGCTCAATATTGGTAGCGGACGCCAATAAGACCCAGTACTTC. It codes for CASSILVADANKTQYF. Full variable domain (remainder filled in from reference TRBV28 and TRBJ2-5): DVKVTQSSRYLVKRTGEKVFLECVQDMDHENMFWYRQDPGLGLRLIYFSYDVKMKEKGDIPEGYSVSREKKERFSLILESASTNQTSMYLCASSILVADANKTQYFGPGTRLLVL.

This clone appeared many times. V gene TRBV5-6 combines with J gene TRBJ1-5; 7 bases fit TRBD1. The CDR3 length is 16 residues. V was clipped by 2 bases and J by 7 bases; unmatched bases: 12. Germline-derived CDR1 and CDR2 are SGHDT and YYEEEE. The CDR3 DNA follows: TGTGCCAGCAGCTTCAACCGGGACAGTTTGCGACAGCCCCAGCATTTT. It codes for CASSFNRDSLRQPQHF.

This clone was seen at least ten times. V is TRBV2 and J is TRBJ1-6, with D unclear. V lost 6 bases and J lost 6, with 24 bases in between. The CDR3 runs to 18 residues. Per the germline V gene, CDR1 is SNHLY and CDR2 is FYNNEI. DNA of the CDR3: TGTGCCAGCAGGCCAGTCGATTACACTTCCTCGATTAATTCACCCCTCCACTTT. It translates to CASRPVDYTSSINSPLHF. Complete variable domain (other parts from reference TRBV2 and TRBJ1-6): EPEVTQTPSHQVTQMGQEVILRCVPISNHLYFYWYRQILGQKVEFLVSFYNNEISEKSEIFDDQFSVERPDGSNFTLKIRSTKLEDSAMYFCASRPVDYTSSINSPLHFGNGTRLTVT.

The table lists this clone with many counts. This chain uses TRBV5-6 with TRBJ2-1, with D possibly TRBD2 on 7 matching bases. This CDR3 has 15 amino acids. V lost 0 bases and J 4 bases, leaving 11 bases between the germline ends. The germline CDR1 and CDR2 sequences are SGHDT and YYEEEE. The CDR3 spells CASSLAGGIYNEQFF. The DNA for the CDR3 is TGTGCCAGCAGCTTGGCGGGGGGCATTTACAATGAGCAGTTCTTC.

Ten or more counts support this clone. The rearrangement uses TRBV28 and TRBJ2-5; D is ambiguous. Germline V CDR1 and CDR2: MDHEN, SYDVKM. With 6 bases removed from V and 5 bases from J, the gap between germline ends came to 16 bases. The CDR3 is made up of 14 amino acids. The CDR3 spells CASSPAQAWETQYF. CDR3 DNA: TGTGCCAGCAGCCCAGCCCAAGCCTGGGAGACCCAGTACTTC.

Here the CDR3 reads CSARDRGGVLDTQYF. DNA for the CDR3: TGCAGTGCTAGAGATAGGGGCGGCGTCCTCGATACGCAGTATTTT. V usage is TRBV20-1 and J usage is TRBJ2-3; tentatively, D is TRBD1 (5 bases). The germline CDR1 and CDR2 sequences are DFQATT and SNEGSKA (reference sequence). CDR3 size: 15 residues. Trimming pared 0 bases from V and 6 bases from J, leaving 16 bases between.

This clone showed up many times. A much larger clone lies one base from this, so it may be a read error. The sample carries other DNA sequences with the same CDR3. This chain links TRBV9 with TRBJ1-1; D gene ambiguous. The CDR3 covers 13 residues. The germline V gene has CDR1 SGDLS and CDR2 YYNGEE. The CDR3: CASSVLEGTEAFF. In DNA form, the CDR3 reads TGCGCCAGCAGCGTACTAGAGGGCACTGAAGCTTTCTTT.

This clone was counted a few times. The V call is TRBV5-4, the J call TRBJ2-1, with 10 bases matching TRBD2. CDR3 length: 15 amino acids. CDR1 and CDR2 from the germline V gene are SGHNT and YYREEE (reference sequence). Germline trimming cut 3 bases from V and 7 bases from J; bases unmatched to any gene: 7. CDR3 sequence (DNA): TGTGCCAGCAGCTCGACTAGCGGGTTTGGGAATGAGCAGTTCTTC. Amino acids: CASSSTSGFGNEQFF.

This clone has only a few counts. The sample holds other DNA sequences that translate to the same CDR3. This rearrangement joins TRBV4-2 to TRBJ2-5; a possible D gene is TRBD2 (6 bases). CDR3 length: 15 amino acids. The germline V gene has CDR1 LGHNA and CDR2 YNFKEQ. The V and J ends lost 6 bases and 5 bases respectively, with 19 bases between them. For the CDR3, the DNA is TGTGCCAGCAGTCGGGGCGACGGGAGCGGCGAGACCCAGTACTTC. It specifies CASSRGDGSGETQYF.

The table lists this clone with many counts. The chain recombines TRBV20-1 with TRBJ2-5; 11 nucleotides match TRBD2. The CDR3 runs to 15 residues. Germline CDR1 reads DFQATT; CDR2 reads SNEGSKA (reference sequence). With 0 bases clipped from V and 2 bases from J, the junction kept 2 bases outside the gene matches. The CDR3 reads CSARDSGRAQETQYF. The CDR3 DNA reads TGCAGTGCTAGAGATAGCGGGAGGGCACAAGAGACCCAGTACTTC.

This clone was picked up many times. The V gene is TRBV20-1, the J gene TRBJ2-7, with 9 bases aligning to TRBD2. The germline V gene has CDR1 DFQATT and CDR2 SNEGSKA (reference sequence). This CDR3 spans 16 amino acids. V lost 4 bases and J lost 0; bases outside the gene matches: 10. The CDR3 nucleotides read TGCAGTGCTACAACTAGCGGGTTCCCCTACTCCTACGAGCAGTACTTC. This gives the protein CSATTSGFPYSYEQYF.

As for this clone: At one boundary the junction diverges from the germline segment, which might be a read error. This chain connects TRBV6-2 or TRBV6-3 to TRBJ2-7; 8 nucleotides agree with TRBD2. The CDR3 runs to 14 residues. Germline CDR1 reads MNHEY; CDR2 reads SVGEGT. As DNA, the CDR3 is TGTGCCAGTAGTTTCGGACTAGCTGTGAGCGAGCAGTACTTC. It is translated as CASSFGLAVSEQYF.

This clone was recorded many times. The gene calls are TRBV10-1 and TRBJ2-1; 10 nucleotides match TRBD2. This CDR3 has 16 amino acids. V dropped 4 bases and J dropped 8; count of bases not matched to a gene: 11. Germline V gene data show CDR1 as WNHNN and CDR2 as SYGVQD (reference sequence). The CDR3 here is CASSAGGAGGGDEQFF. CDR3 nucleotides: TGCGCCAGCAGTGCCGGAGGAGCGGGGGGGGGGGATGAGCAGTTCTTC.